This T cell receptor (beta chain) was profiled in a study of blood T cell repertoires in COVID-19. Study-wide context: The cDNA or gDNA used as material had been derived from T cells, B-cell-depleted T cells, or PBMCs.

The CDR3 extends over 16 amino acids. In germline, CDR1 is GTSNPN, CDR2 SVGIG (reference sequence). The J segment lost 1 base and the V segment lost 0 bases, leaving 8 bases of the junction unmatched. Repertoires were generated with immunoSEQ multiplex PCR, while TCRdb's copy carries only in-frame clones and drops some. The profile shows a few hundred thousand clones, 65% to 90% of them singletons. The gene calls are TRBV30 and TRBJ1-1, with 7 bases matching TRBD1. The source material was peripheral blood. This clonotype originated in a human donor in a cohort sampled during active COVID-19. In DNA form, the CDR3 reads TGTGCCTGGAGTGTACGGAGGGGGCTCGGGAACACTGAAGCTTTCTTT. It yields the protein CAWSVRRGLGNTEAFF.